This is a list of T cell receptor beta chains from one sample in a study of blood T cell repertoires in COVID-19. Sequencing was performed with immunoSEQ multiplex PCR; in TCRdb, only in-frame clones are kept and a portion is missing. The table includes over 250,000 clones, around 92% detected once. The sample taken for sequencing was PBMCs or T cells enriched from blood (not recorded which). The receptors were sampled from a woman aged 55-69 years who had recovered from COVID-19. The CDR3 runs from the conserved cysteine through the conserved F or W. D genes are given only for firm matches. Size is stated for part of the rows, as once, few or many counts, or as a class when the clone is expanded.

v_gene	d_gene	abundance	j_gene	CDR3nt	CDR3aa
TRBV19	TRBD1	NA	TRBJ1-4	TGTGCCAGTTACGGGACAGGGACAACTAATGAAAAACTGTTTTTT	CASYGTGTTNEKLFF
TRBV10-3	NA	NA	TRBJ1-6	TGTGCCATCCGGCGGGGGGGGTTCGATTCACCCCTCCACTTT	CAIRRGGFDSPLHF
TRBV28	TRBD1	NA	TRBJ1-2	TGTGCCAGCAGGACTCCGGGACAGGGGTGGGGTGGCTACACCTTC	CASRTPGQGWGGYTF
TRBV18	NA	NA	TRBJ2-3	TGTGCCAGCTCACGACAGGCGAGCACAGATACGCAGTATTTT	CASSRQASTDTQYF
TRBV2	NA	NA	TRBJ1-2	TGTGCCAGCAACGGGGGTCGGGGTCTCTCACGGGGCTATGGCTACACCTTC	CASNGGRGLSRGYGYTF
TRBV28	TRBD1	NA	TRBJ1-6	TGTGCCAGCAGTCCTCGACAGGGGAGAAATTCACCCCTCCACTTT	CASSPRQGRNSPLHF
TRBV6-2/TRBV6-3	TRBD1	NA	TRBJ2-7	TGTGCCAGCAGTTCCGGGACAGGGCTAAGATACGAGCAGTACTTC	CASSSGTGLRYEQYF
TRBV7-9	NA	few	TRBJ1-4	TGTGCCAGCAGCTTCGAACGAGGGATGAAGGAAAAACTGTTTTTT	CASSFERGMKEKLFF
TRBV27	TRBD2	NA	TRBJ2-1	TGTGCCAGCAGTCCAACGGGGACTAGCGGGGGAAACAATGAGCAGTTCTTC	CASSPTGTSGGNNEQFF
TRBV27	NA	NA	TRBJ1-5	TGTGCCAGCAATACAGGGTTTGGTCAGCCCCAGCATTTT	CASNTGFGQPQHF
TRBV3-1/TRBV3-2	NA	NA	TRBJ2-7	TGTGCCAGCAGCTCAACACCCTACGAGCAGTACTTC	CASSSTPYEQYF
TRBV13	NA	NA	TRBJ2-3	TGTGCCAGCAGTTTCCCGGGGTTAACAGATACGCAGTATTTT	CASSFPGLTDTQYF
TRBV6-5	TRBD1	NA	TRBJ1-2	TGTGCCAGCAGTTACTCGGGACAGGGATCCTCTGGCTACACCTTC	CASSYSGQGSSGYTF
TRBV20-1	NA	once	TRBJ1-1	TGCAGTGCCTCAGGATTCACTGAAGCTTTCTTT	CSASGFTEAFF
TRBV5-5	NA	once	TRBJ1-2	TGTGCCAGCAGCTTGGATGCTAGGCGCTCGGGCTACACCTTC	CASSLDARRSGYTF
TRBV24-1	NA	NA	TRBJ2-1	TGTGCCACCAGTGATTTAAGGGGAAATGAGCAGTTCTTC	CATSDLRGNEQFF
TRBV19	NA	NA	TRBJ1-2	TGTGCCAGTAGTATAGATCTACCAGGATGGGAGTATGGCTACACCTTC	CASSIDLPGWEYGYTF
TRBV4-1	NA	NA	TRBJ2-2	TGCGCCAGCAGCCAAGAGGGCAGAATTAACACCGGGGAGCTGTTTTTT	CASSQEGRINTGELFF
TRBV9	NA	NA	TRBJ2-7	TGTGCCAGCACCCCCGGGGGAGGTCCCTCCTACGAGCAGTACTTC	CASTPGGGPSYEQYF
TRBV12-5	TRBD1	NA	TRBJ2-1	TGTGCTAGTGGTTTAGGGACAGGGGACTACAATGAGCAGTTCTTC	CASGLGTGDYNEQFF
TRBV19	TRBD1	NA	TRBJ1-4	TGTGCCAGTAGTTCGACAGGGGCTAATGAAAAACTGTTTTTT	CASSSTGANEKLFF
TRBV28	NA	NA	TRBJ1-5	TGTGCCAGCAGCCGCGGGGGGTCTAATCAGCCCCAGCATTTT	CASSRGGSNQPQHF
TRBV30	TRBD2	NA	TRBJ2-1	TGTGCCTGGAGAGGACCGGGACTAGCCTTCTTC	CAWRGPGLAFF
TRBV10-3	NA	few	TRBJ2-7	TGTGCCATCAGTTGGGCCAACGGATACGAGCAGTACTTC	CAISWANGYEQYF
TRBV11-2	TRBD1	NA	TRBJ1-1	TGTGCCAGCAGCTTAGACCGGACAGGGACAGAAGCTTTCTTT	CASSLDRTGTEAFF
TRBV27	NA	NA	TRBJ1-2	TGTGCCAGCAGTTTGAGGCGCTACTATGGCTACACCTTC	CASSLRRYYGYTF
TRBV20-1	NA	NA	TRBJ1-1	TGCAGTGCTAGACAAGGACAGGAAGCTTTCTTT	CSARQGQEAFF
TRBV28	TRBD1	NA	TRBJ1-1	TGTGCCAGCAGTCCCGGACAGGGGACCCCTGAAGCTTTCTTT	CASSPGQGTPEAFF
TRBV29-1	NA	NA	TRBJ1-4	TGCAGCGCTGGGGCCCATAATGAAAAACTGTTTTTT	CSAGAHNEKLFF
TRBV28	NA	NA	TRBJ1-1	TGTGCCAGCAGTTCTGGCCAGGAATTCAACACTGAAGCTTTCTTT	CASSSGQEFNTEAFF
TRBV9	TRBD1	NA	TRBJ1-5	TGTGCCAGCGGCCCCGGGACAGGGAATCAGCCCCAGCATTTT	CASGPGTGNQPQHF
TRBV27	TRBD1	NA	TRBJ1-5	TGTGCCAGCAGTCCTACGACAGGGAAGGGCAATCAGCCCCAGCATTTT	CASSPTTGKGNQPQHF
TRBV2	NA	NA	TRBJ2-7	TGTGCCAGCAGTGGGTTGTTGAGTTACGAGCAGTACTTC	CASSGLLSYEQYF
TRBV28	NA	NA	TRBJ1-5	TGTGCCAGCACCACGGCTGGGAGCGATAGCAATCAGCCCCAGCATTTT	CASTTAGSDSNQPQHF
TRBV9	TRBD2	NA	TRBJ2-5	TGTGCCTCCTCAAGGGTCAGCGGGAGGGCCGGGGAGACCCAGTACTTC	CASSRVSGRAGETQYF
TRBV19	TRBD1	NA	TRBJ1-2	TGTGCCAGTAGTTCTCCCCGGGACAGGAACTATGGCTACACCTTC	CASSSPRDRNYGYTF
TRBV9	NA	NA	TRBJ1-4	TGTGCCAGCAGCGCCAACCTTATTGAGGGTGAAAAACTGTTTTTT	CASSANLIEGEKLFF
TRBV5-1	NA	NA	TRBJ1-1	TGCGCCAGCAGCTCCCAGGCCTCGAACACTGAAGCTTTCTTT	CASSSQASNTEAFF
TRBV7-9	NA	NA	TRBJ1-2	TGTGCCACTATGGACAGCTATGGCTACACCTTC	CATMDSYGYTF
TRBV11-2	NA	NA	TRBJ2-7	TGTGCCAGCAGCTTGGACAGAGTCTACGAGCAGTACTTC	CASSLDRVYEQYF
TRBV27	TRBD1	NA	TRBJ1-2	TGTGCCAGCAGTCGGCGAGTGGACAGGGACTATGGCTACACCTTC	CASSRRVDRDYGYTF
TRBV18	NA	NA	TRBJ1-1	TGTGCCAGCTCACCGGACATAATGGACACTGAAGCTTTCTTT	CASSPDIMDTEAFF
TRBV10-3	NA	NA	TRBJ2-2	TGTGCCATCAGCCACGGGACACCCAACACCGGGGAGCTGTTTTTT	CAISHGTPNTGELFF
TRBV27	NA	NA	TRBJ1-1	TGTGCCAGCAGTTTATGGGAAGGAGGCGACACTGAAGCTTTCTTT	CASSLWEGGDTEAFF
TRBV5-1	NA	NA	TRBJ2-1	TGCGCCAGCAGCTTGTACGCGGGAAGCAATGAGCAGTTCTTC	CASSLYAGSNEQFF
TRBV19	TRBD2	NA	TRBJ2-1	TGTGCCAGTAGTATCGTGTCAGCGGGATTTTTCCCGAATGAGCAGTTCTTC	CASSIVSAGFFPNEQFF
TRBV6-1	NA	NA	TRBJ1-1	TGTGCCAGCAGTGAAAACAGGGTGGACACTGAAGCTTTCTTT	CASSENRVDTEAFF
TRBV28	NA	NA	TRBJ1-2	TGTGCCAGCAGCCCTGAACAGGCAAACTATGGCTACACCTTC	CASSPEQANYGYTF
TRBV19	NA	NA	TRBJ1-1	TGTGCCAGTAGTATAGGCCCCGGGGGTCGGGAGGACACTGAAGCTTTCTTT	CASSIGPGGREDTEAFF
TRBV7-3	TRBD1	few	TRBJ2-7	TGTGCCAGCAGCTCTTACAGGGGGAACGAGCAGTACTTC	CASSSYRGNEQYF
TRBV7-8	TRBD2	NA	TRBJ2-7	TGTGCCAGCAGGGAGAAGCGGGATTTTGATGAGCAGTACTTC	CASREKRDFDEQYF
TRBV5-4	NA	NA	TRBJ2-1	TGTGCCAGCAGCTTGGGGCTAGCGCTTGACAATGAGCAGTTCTTC	CASSLGLALDNEQFF
TRBV5-6	NA	NA	TRBJ2-5	TGTGCCAGCAACTCCGCCAACAGGGAGAGGGGGGAGACCCAGTACTTC	CASNSANRERGETQYF
TRBV19	NA	NA	TRBJ1-3	TGTGCCAGTAGTTCAGGGATCTCTGGAAACACCATATATTTT	CASSSGISGNTIYF
TRBV6-5	TRBD1	NA	TRBJ2-1	TGTGCCAGCAGCAACAGGGGGCGGGAGCAGTTCTTC	CASSNRGREQFF
TRBV10-3	TRBD1	once	TRBJ2-1	TGTGCCATCAGTGAGTCTCGTGGACAGGGGGGTGAGCAGTTCTTC	CAISESRGQGGEQFF
TRBV9	NA	NA	TRBJ1-3	TGTGCCAGCAGCGTGTATTCAGGAGGGGAGGCCTTCCGCGGAAACACCATATATTTT	CASSVYSGGEAFRGNTIYF
TRBV5-1	TRBD2	few	TRBJ2-5	TGCGCCAGCAGCTTGGAGGGATTAGCGGGAGAAGAGACCCAGTACTTC	CASSLEGLAGEETQYF
TRBV6-5	TRBD1	NA	TRBJ1-5	TGTGCCAGCAGGGGGACAGTCGGTCAGCCCCAGCATTTT	CASRGTVGQPQHF